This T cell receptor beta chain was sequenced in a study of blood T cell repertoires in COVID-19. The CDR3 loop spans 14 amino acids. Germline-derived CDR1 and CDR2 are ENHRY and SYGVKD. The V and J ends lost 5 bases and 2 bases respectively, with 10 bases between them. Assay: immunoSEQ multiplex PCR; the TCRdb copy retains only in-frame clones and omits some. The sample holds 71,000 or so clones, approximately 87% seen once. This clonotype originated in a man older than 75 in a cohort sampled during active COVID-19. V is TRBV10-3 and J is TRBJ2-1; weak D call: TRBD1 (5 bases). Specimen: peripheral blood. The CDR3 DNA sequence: TGTGCCATCAGTCGAGACAGTACCTACAATGAGCAGTTCTTC. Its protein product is CAISRDSTYNEQFF.